This TCR beta chain emerged from a study of cytomegalovirus exposure and HLA in healthy donors (dated by TCRdb to about 2017). Context from the whole study: An earlier analysis of 587 of the donors reported roughly 300 Gb of sequence data and 95 million to 140 million unique TCR beta sequences obtained from about 179 million T cells. About 310 gigabases of sequencing data and approximately 84 million unique TCR sequences were included in an early release covering about 700 HLA-typed donors. Of the roughly 400 genotyped donors, around 81% fell in the genetic ancestry cluster associated with self-reported Caucasian donors. The study was designed to test whether signatures of past pathogen exposure could be identified by cataloging public T cell receptors. Using immunosequencing, the study profiled T cell repertoires from 640 or so subjects and related those repertoires to cytomegalovirus serostatus. A separate validation cohort of approximately 120 different subjects was used in addition to the roughly 670-subject first cohort. High-throughput TCR immunosequencing, statistical association of individual TCRs with disease status, and machine learning were combined to predict cytomegalovirus infection status. A later analysis re-examined previously published TCR beta repertoires from several hundred donors and added high-resolution HLA genotyping to investigate patterns of TCR occurrence. The later analysis used no new phenotypic data to find candidate immune exposures, relying instead on TCR beta sequences and their occurrence across donors. An earlier analysis of approximately 500 of the donors applied high-throughput TCR beta sequencing to assess whether each TCR beta V gene segment acted as functional or pseudogenic. Donor age, sex, ethnicity and CMV serostatus were compiled alongside the repertoire data. In a later genetic analysis, genome-wide SNP genotypes for about three fifths of the roughly 670 donors were used, and that subset was treated as a discovery cohort. Every repertoire in the discovery cohort had been generated on one and the same sequencing platform. HLA typing included class I and class II loci at four-digit resolution. Typing coverage differed by locus: A, B, C, DRB1 and DQB1 were typed in about 620-640 donors, DQA1 in 500 to 550, DPA1 in 600 to 610, and DPB1 in 450 to 490. Roughly 5 DR-DQ haplotypes were handled as single units for association and clustering because linkage in the cohort was strong. On average, roughly 240,000 unique TCR beta nucleotide sequences were sequenced per donor among roughly 430 genotyped donors of the cohort, with roughly a sixth of those sequences being non-productive.

The cohort was made up of about 610 healthy bone marrow donors. At the time of sampling, all cohort members were nominally healthy, though unrecorded immune exposures were likely present. The donor tested CMV seronegative and was one of the 352 seronegative cohort members. Every donor gave a peripheral blood sample, and the peripheral blood mononuclear cells from that sample were used for TCR beta sequencing. Genomic DNA was extracted from the blood cell samples with the Qiagen DNeasy Blood Extraction Kit. Points on this clone: It has no known antigen specificity. No base qualities exist here, and no much larger clone lies one base off it.

Reading from cysteine to phenylalanine, the CDR3 counts 13 amino acids. Kept here is only the CDR3 DNA, which spans 39 bases and is read in frame from base 1. CDR1 and CDR2, looked up from the germline V gene, are MNHEY and SVGAGI. Between the V and J ends, shortened by 5 bases and 2 bases respectively, the junction contains 9 bases. Libraries were prepared through the immunoSEQ multiplex PCR assay. For the multiplex PCR, a mixture combining 60 forward primers for TCR Vbeta segments and 13 reverse primers for TCR Jbeta segments was used. Amplification of the CDR3 region of rearranged TCR beta genes was performed with a multiplex PCR assay on genomic DNA. The Illumina HiSeq System was used to sequence the amplified TCR beta libraries as 87-base-pair reads. The published analysis was carried out like this. A later analysis tallied approximately 87 million unique TCR beta chains across the 666 repertoires, and 10 million to 11 million of those chains were shared by two or more donors. A nearest-neighbor algorithm error-corrected the raw reads and collapsed the reads into unique sequences, merging closely related sequences to remove PCR and sequencing errors. CDR3 sequences were aligned to IMGT reference sequences to assign V, D and J gene segments. For a sequence to be retained, a match of at least six nucleotides was required to both a V gene segment and a J gene segment. Rearrangements were classified as productive when the CDR3 lacked stop codons and remained in frame with V and J, and all other rearrangements were classified as non-productive. Following IMGT convention, CDR3 was defined as the stretch from the second conserved V-encoded cysteine up to the conserved J-encoded phenylalanine. The earlier analysis of about 610 of the donors excluded any sequence lacking an unambiguous match to a single V gene segment. In an earlier analysis of roughly 600 of the donors, a V segment was called functional when productive rearrangements were above 56.7%, and segregating when the standard deviation between donors exceeded 5%. A statistical classification framework was built to diagnose cytomegalovirus status from the catalog of TCR beta chain sequences. In a later analysis, TCR nucleotide sequences were compared against IMGT/GENE-DB human TR gene sequences so that V and J genes could be assigned. In a later analysis, CDR3 sequences and most-parsimonious VDJ recombination scenarios were assigned using the TCRdist pipeline. In a later analysis, each TCR beta chain was defined by its CDR3 amino acid sequence together with its V-gene family, and reads lacking a unique V-gene family were excluded. In a later analysis, 500 to 650 highly shared, low-generation-probability nucleotide sequences were removed to address suspected cross-contamination and a sequencing artifact. For each public chain, a later analysis derived a clonal expansion index from normalized ranks of inferred template counts within each repertoire. In a later analysis, generation probabilities were computed with a VDJ recombination model fitted to out-of-frame rearrangements, and the resulting probabilities were checked against IGoR. A later analysis scored TCR-TCR, TCR-HLA and TCR-CMV co-occurrence with hypergeometric tests, applying a repertoire-size bias correction to TCR pairs. To estimate false discovery rates, a later analysis permuted the HLA or CMV assignments 20 times. In a later analysis, co-occurring TCRs were grouped with DBSCAN, and TCRdist sequence similarity was added when clustering was performed within HLA-allele-positive subsets. Repertoires with fewer than 30,000 or more than 120,000 public chains, plus five repertoires with anomalous nucleotide sharing, were excluded from co-occurrence clustering. Held by TCRdb, this immuneACCESS table contains in-frame sequences only and omits some clones. Under half of the omission traces to an unresolved V gene where checked; the cause of the rest is unknown. Clone size and V and J calls were adopted from that table, with D and trimming inferred from the DNA. The sample table shows 140,000 to 150,000 clones, and more than 9.5% are seen once. Roughly 1.9% of the sample comes from the top ten.

What the authors observed across the whole study: Linkage disequilibrium might explain the correlated functional status among segregating V segments, but an unknown experimental factor could not be excluded. Most TCR sequences were seen in very few donors, while some public TCRs were found in many individuals. When HLA alleles, especially DR and DQ, strongly co-occurred, TCR associations were difficult to assign to individual alleles. Cytomegalovirus status was reported to be diagnosed by the classifier with high specificity and sensitivity in both the original and validation cohorts. A further reported finding was that TCR beta sequences accurately predicted the HLA-A and HLA-B alleles for most subjects in the first cohort. This cohort had only TCR beta chains sequenced, and the lack of alpha or paired-chain data limited which features could be detected. HLA typing was unavailable for some donors at each locus, so association tests used only the typed subset. According to a later genetic analysis, donors in an Asian-associated ancestry cluster had fewer N-insertions in productive TCRs than the approximately 650-donor mean. In vitro tests confirmed that three of the cytomegalovirus-associated TCR beta chains recognize cytomegalovirus antigens. Compared with equally common non-associated chains, HLA-associated TCR beta chains in a later analysis were more clonally expanded and had lower generation probabilities. The study gave a list of around 170 TCR beta chains associated with cytomegalovirus. For the cohort, immune exposure information was limited to CMV serostatus. The 87-base-pair reads could not distinguish some IMGT-functional V segments, including TRBV6-2 and TRBV6-3, so those segments were excluded. In a later genetic analysis, a missense DCLRE1C variant was associated with V-gene and J-gene trimming of TCR beta chains, and the association was replicated in an independent cohort. Because counts were too low, roughly 18 rarely observed V segments, including chromosome 9 orphons, were left out of the earlier analysis of a few hundred of the donors. In an earlier analysis of roughly 500 of the donors, most TCR beta V segments appeared in productive rearrangements about 87% or about 30% of the time, broadly matching IMGT annotations. Sequencing depth was assumed to be roughly uniform across donors in the presence/absence analyses, though that assumption may not hold. Most CMV-associated TCR beta chains appeared to be HLA-restricted in a later analysis, and the HLA associations seemed to be driven largely by CMV exposure. Specific HLA alleles were associated with 15,000 to 20,000 TCR beta sequences at a false discovery rate of 0.05 in a later analysis. In a later analysis, TCR association rates were found to vary across HLA loci, with the most associated TCRs seen for DRB1 alleles and the fewest for HLA-C alleles. Several of the top co-occurrence clusters appeared to be linked to parvovirus B19, influenza, CMV and Epstein-Barr virus, according to a later analysis. According to the authors, the approach could potentially be generalized to other disease states and immunological phenotypes. A group of highly shared sequence variants was considered likely to be a technical artifact of the sequencing pipeline.

Sequencing was performed on PBMCs. The receptor chain draws on TRBV6-5 and TRBJ1-2; the D gene is unclear. This clonotype originated in a middle-aged man in good health and CMV-seronegative. CDR3 protein: CASSASRNYGYTF. The DNA sequence follows: TGTGCCAGCAGTGCGAGTCGGAACTATGGCTACACCTTC.